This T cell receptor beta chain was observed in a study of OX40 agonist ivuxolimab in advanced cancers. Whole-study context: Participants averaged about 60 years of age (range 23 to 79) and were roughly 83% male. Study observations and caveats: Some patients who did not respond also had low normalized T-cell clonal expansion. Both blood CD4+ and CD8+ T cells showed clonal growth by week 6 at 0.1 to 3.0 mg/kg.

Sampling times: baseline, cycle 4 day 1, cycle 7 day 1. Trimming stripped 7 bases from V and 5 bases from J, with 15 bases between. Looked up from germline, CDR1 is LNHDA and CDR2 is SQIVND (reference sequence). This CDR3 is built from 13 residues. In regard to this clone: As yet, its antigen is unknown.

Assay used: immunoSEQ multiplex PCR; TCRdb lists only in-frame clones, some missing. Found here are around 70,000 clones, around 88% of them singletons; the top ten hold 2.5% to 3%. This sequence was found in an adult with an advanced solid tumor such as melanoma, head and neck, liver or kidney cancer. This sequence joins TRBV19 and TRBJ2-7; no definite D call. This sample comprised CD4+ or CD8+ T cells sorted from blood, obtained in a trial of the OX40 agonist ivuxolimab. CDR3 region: CASKVVITNEQYF. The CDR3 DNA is TGTGCCAGTAAGGTGGTGATCACCAACGAGCAGTACTTC.